These 24 T cell receptor beta chains were all obtained from the same sample, sequenced in a study of T cells after yellow fever vaccination. From the 5' RACE reads, TCRdb called clonotypes with MiXCR, one entry per CDR3 protein. The sample records approximately 250,000 distinct CDR3 sequences, around 5.3% being singletons. The specimen was CD4+ T cells sorted from PBMCs, collected on the day of the yellow fever booster vaccination. These receptors all stem from a man between 18 and 35 years old who received the YFV17D yellow fever vaccine.

This clonotype was observed a handful of times. The chain employs TRBV4-2 and TRBJ1-2; D unclear. Trimming stripped 0 bases from V and 1 base from J, with 0 bases between. The CDR3 is made up of 12 amino acids. CDR1 and CDR2 from the germline V gene are LGHNA and YNFKEQ. The CDR3 bases are TGTGCCAGCAGCCAAGATAACTATGGCTACACCTTC. This codes for CASSQDNYGYTF.

A few counts support this clonotype. The rearrangement links TRBV5-4 to TRBJ1-2; tentatively, D is TRBD1 (6 bases). From germline, CDR1 is SGHNT and CDR2 YYREEE (reference sequence). The CDR3 spans 13 residues. V was pared by 4 bases and J by 4 bases, with 11 bases between. In DNA, the CDR3 is TGTGCCAGCAGCCTTAAGGACAGCTATGGCTACACCTTC. It yields the protein CASSLKDSYGYTF.

There are a few counts of this clonotype. This chain joins TRBV4-2 and TRBJ2-3; D gene ambiguous. V was pared by 0 bases and J by 4 bases, with 11 bases between. The CDR3 is 15 residues long. From germline, CDR1 is LGHNA and CDR2 YNFKEQ. The CDR3 DNA reads TGTGCCAGCAGCCAAGATCGGCACGAGGCAGATACGCAGTATTTT. It is translated as CASSQDRHEADTQYF.

The chain carries TRBV4-3 and TRBJ1-5; D is possibly TRBD1 (6 bases). The CDR3 length is 15 residues. Trimming removed 0 bases at V and 9 bases at J, with 15 bases between. The V gene's germline CDR1 is LGHNA and CDR2 YSLEER. This CDR3 reads CASSQDRQGLVPQHF. The CDR3 coding sequence is TGCGCCAGCAGCCAAGATCGGCAGGGGTTAGTGCCCCAGCATTTT.

The chain combines TRBV20-1 with TRBJ2-2; D ambiguous. Germline CDR1 is DFQATT and CDR2 is SNEGSKA (reference sequence). V was shortened by 0 bases and J by 4 bases, with 9 bases between the two germline ends. The CDR3 totals 14 residues. The CDR3 is CSARDPQVTGELFF. The CDR3 region has the DNA TGCAGTGCTAGAGATCCCCAGGTCACCGGGGAGCTGTTTTTT.

At least ten counts were recorded for this clonotype. The chain couples TRBV29-1 to TRBJ2-3; the D call may be TRBD1 or TRBD2 (5 bases each). Germline CDR1 SQVTM, CDR2 ANQGSEA. CDR3 length: 14 residues. V lost 6 bases to trimming and J lost 2 bases, with 15 bases between them. The CDR3 reads CSVRILGVTDTQYF. The CDR3 nucleotides read TGCAGCGTACGCATCCTGGGGGTCACAGATACGCAGTATTTT.

The rearrangement links TRBV2 to TRBJ1-2; D is ambiguous. This CDR3 region has 14 residues. V lost 2 bases, J lost 4 bases, and 11 bases lay in between. Looked up from germline, CDR1 is SNHLY and CDR2 is FYNNEI. The chain's CDR3 is CASSEWRELYGYTF. The CDR3 DNA sequence: TGTGCCAGCAGTGAATGGAGGGAACTCTATGGCTACACCTTC.

The chain joins TRBV4-1 to TRBJ2-5; D remains ambiguous. There are 15 residues in the CDR3. Germline loops: CDR1 MGHRA, CDR2 YSYEKL. Trimming removed 4 bases at V and 3 bases at J, with 15 bases between. In nucleotides, the CDR3 is TGCGCCAGCAGCCCCCCGTCGAGCGTCGAAGAGACCCAGTACTTC. As protein: CASSPPSSVEETQYF.

The gene calls are TRBV5-4 and TRBJ2-2; the D gene is possibly TRBD1 (6 bases). The CDR3 is 17 residues long. Germline V gene data show CDR1 as SGHNT and CDR2 as YYREEE (reference sequence). V was clipped by 4 bases and J by 1 base, with 17 bases between them. In nucleotides, the CDR3 is TGTGCCAGCAGCGGGGGCGGTCGTCTACAGAACACCGGGGAGCTGTTTTTT. Translation gives CASSGGGRLQNTGELFF.

This clonotype has ten or more counts. The chain has TRBV7-6 and TRBJ2-5; TRBD2 matches 7 bases. The trim removed 5 bases at V and 6 bases at J, leaving 9 bases unmatched. This CDR3 has 14 residues. From germline, CDR1 is SGHVS and CDR2 FNYEAQ. The CDR3 bases are TGTGCCAGCAGCCTACCCGGGGGGAGACAGACCCAGTACTTC. This encodes CASSLPGGRQTQYF.

This chain joins TRBV6-2 or TRBV6-3 and TRBJ1-2; D not certain. CDR3 length: 14 residues. Trimming shortened V by 3 bases and J by 3 bases, and 11 bases separated the two germline ends. CDR1 is MNHEY and CDR2 is SVGEGT in the germline V gene. CDR3 residues: CASSYSPLDYGYTF. CDR3 DNA: TGTGCCAGCAGTTATTCCCCCCTGGACTATGGCTACACCTTC.

This clonotype was seen ten or more times. This chain connects TRBV29-1 to TRBJ2-3, with a possible D match to TRBD1 (6 bases). This CDR3 has 14 amino acids. Trimming removed 1 base at V and 6 bases at J, with 14 bases between. Germline CDR1 is SQVTM and CDR2 is ANQGSEA. The CDR3: CSVEVIQRGDTQYF. The CDR3 coding sequence is TGCAGCGTTGAAGTGATCCAGAGGGGGGATACGCAGTATTTT.

In its sample, this clonotype was seen a few times. This CDR3 reads CAITGPNTGELFF. CDR3 in DNA: TGTGCCATCACAGGGCCGAACACCGGGGAGCTGTTTTTT. V gene TRBV6-1 combines with J gene TRBJ2-2; tentative D call: TRBD1 (6 bases). Germline V gene data show CDR1 as MNHNS and CDR2 as SASEGT. The CDR3 runs to 13 residues. The ends were cut back, 10 bases at V and 0 bases at J, with 9 bases in the middle.

V and J are TRBV6-5 and TRBJ1-1; D gene uncertain. Deletions cut 3 bases from V and 7 bases from J, with 12 bases between. The CDR3 is 13 residues long. The germline V gene encodes CDR1 MNHEY and CDR2 SVGAGI. CDR3 region: CASSYDGVVEAFF. The CDR3 coding sequence is TGTGCCAGCAGTTATGATGGGGTTGTTGAAGCTTTCTTT.

This clonotype occurred many times. The V and J genes are TRBV6-5 and TRBJ2-7; 16 nucleotides match TRBD2. The J segment lost 4 bases and the V segment lost 5 bases, leaving 8 bases of the junction unmatched. Germline V gene data show CDR1 as MNHEY and CDR2 as SVGAGI. The CDR3 totals 17 residues. The CDR3 loop is CASSTGTSGGVHYEQYV. CDR3 nucleotide sequence: TGTGCCAGCAGTACCGGGACTAGCGGGGGGGTACATTACGAGCAGTACGTC.

V gene TRBV2 combines with J gene TRBJ2-1; D unclear. The CDR3 loop spans 15 amino acids. V lost 2 bases, J lost 7 bases, and 15 bases lay in between. The germline CDR1 and CDR2 sequences are SNHLY and FYNNEI. Written as DNA, the CDR3 is TGTGCCAGCAGTGAATTGGACCCCGGCTGGAATGAGCAGTTCTTC. Encoded protein: CASSELDPGWNEQFF.

This clonotype was counted ten times or more. The J gene is TRBJ2-2, the V gene TRBV5-1; TRBD2 might be the D (6 bases). Germline V lookup: CDR1 SGHRS, CDR2 YFSETQ. The length of the CDR3 is 13 residues. Between the trimmed V and J ends, which lost 3 bases and 5 bases, there was a span of 8 bases. In DNA, the CDR3 is TGCGCCAGCAGCTCGGGGGATACCGGGGAGCTGTTTTTT. Protein product: CASSSGDTGELFF.

This clonotype was counted ten times or more. This chain joins TRBV9 and TRBJ2-2, with D possibly being TRBD1 (7 bases). The CDR3 is made up of 14 amino acids. Trimming cost V 1 base and J 4 bases, with 8 bases left between them. CDR1 and CDR2 from the germline V gene are SGDLS and YYNGEE. The CDR3 DNA reads TGTGCCAGCAGCGTACAGGGGGGCACCGGGGAGCTGTTTTTT. Translation: CASSVQGGTGELFF.

This clonotype was picked up many times. This rearrangement joins TRBV29-1 to TRBJ1-1; D is ambiguous. Germline CDR1 is SQVTM and CDR2 is ANQGSEA. This CDR3 has 11 amino acids. The V end lost 6 bases, the J end lost 5 bases, and 10 bases lay between the germline ends. The CDR3 sequence: CSVGWFTEAFF. The DNA of the CDR3 is TGCAGCGTCGGGTGGTTTACTGAAGCTTTCTTT. The full variable domain, its missing parts supplied by reference TRBV29-1 and TRBJ1-1, is SAVISQKPSRDICQRGTSLTIQCQVDSQVTMMFWYRQQPGQSLTLIATANQGSEATYESGFVIDKFPISRPNLTFSTLTVSNMSPEDSSIYLCSVGWFTEAFFGQGTRLTVV.

The chain combines TRBV20-1 with TRBJ1-2; 8 nucleotides agree with TRBD1. V dropped 2 bases and J dropped 8; count of bases not matched to a gene: 4. Germline V lookup: CDR1 DFQATT, CDR2 SNEGSKA (reference sequence). The CDR3 is 12 residues long. The CDR3 sequence is CSARQGAEGYTF. In nucleotides, the CDR3 is TGCAGTGCTAGACAGGGGGCGGAGGGCTACACCTTC.

The table lists this clonotype with many counts. The J gene is TRBJ2-7, the V gene TRBV4-1; TRBD2 aligns across 8 bases. The V segment lost 5 bases and the J segment 0 bases; nucleotides outside the gene matches: 9. This CDR3 contains 16 residues. In germline, CDR1 is MGHRA, CDR2 YSYEKL. The CDR3 loop reads CASSYLTGGSSYEQYF. The CDR3 DNA sequence: TGCGCCAGCAGCTACCTAACGGGAGGGAGCTCCTACGAGCAGTACTTC.

This clonotype was observed at least ten times. V usage is TRBV4-3 and J usage is TRBJ2-3; 8 nucleotides align to TRBD2. The CDR3 covers 19 residues. Trimming at V came to 3 bases and at J to 1 base, leaving 15 bases not matched to a gene. In germline, CDR1 is LGHNA, CDR2 YSLEER. CDR3 DNA sequence: TGCGCCAGCAGCCATACCCCGGGGATGGCGGGGGGTCGCACAGATACGCAGTATTTT. Translated: CASSHTPGMAGGRTDTQYF.

The rearrangement links TRBV3-1 to TRBJ1-6, with 9 bases identical to TRBD1. Per germline, CDR1 LGHDT and CDR2 YNNKEL (reference sequence). CDR3 length equals 15 residues. Unmatched junction bases numbered 9, after V lost 5 bases and J lost 10 bases. CDR3 region: CASSSSETGGSPLHF. The CDR3 DNA sequence: TGTGCCAGCAGCTCAAGTGAGACAGGGGGGTCACCCCTCCACTTT.

This clonotype was seen ten or more times. V usage is TRBV6-6 and J usage is TRBJ2-3; a possible D gene is TRBD1 (6 bases). Per the germline V gene, CDR1 is MNHNY and CDR2 is SVGAGI (reference sequence). V shed 6 bases and J shed 0 bases, with 19 bases lying between them. This CDR3 has 17 residues. For the CDR3, the DNA is TGTGCCAGCAGCCAGGGTAACTCAAGGGGGAGCACAGATACGCAGTATTTT. It yields the protein CASSQGNSRGSTDTQYF.